These 7 T cell receptor beta chains were all obtained from the same sample, sequenced in a study of post-analysis software for immune sequencing data (dated by TCRdb to 2015 to 2017). These TCRs are of unknown antigen specificity. Library prep was done by PCR. The instrument given in TCRdb is Illumina HiSeq 2500. To reduce PCR and sequencing biases, unique molecular identifiers were incorporated into the TCR beta cDNA libraries. TCRdb redid the processing of the public reads, applying fastp at Q25 and MiXCR, and retained in-frame beta chains. Identical CDR3 protein sequences are pooled into one entry, listed with their most common genes and DNA. This sample holds about 820,000 distinct CDR3 sequences; around 53% were observed only once. Clones ranked in the top ten supply 4.6% of the sample. The paper's findings and limits, for the study overall: Patients showed significantly higher frequencies than controls for about 5 TRBV segments, among them TRBV5-6, TRBV5-1 and TRBV20-1.

The sequenced material came from blood. These receptors came from a girl aged 10-17 years with multiple sclerosis.

V usage is TRBV4-1 and J usage is TRBJ2-7; tentative D call: TRBD1 (5 bases). This CDR3 has 16 residues. V lost 1 base, J lost 0 bases, and 13 bases lay in between. Germline V gene lookup returns CDR1 MGHRA and CDR2 YSYEKL. CDR3 amino acids: CASSQAWGAASYEQYF. The CDR3 bases are TGCGCCAGCAGCCAAGCATGGGGCGCCGCCTCCTACGAGCAGTACTTC.

This chain uses TRBV7-8 with TRBJ2-1; tentatively, D is TRBD2 (6 bases). This CDR3 is 13 amino acids long. Germline-derived CDR1 and CDR2 are SGHVS and FQNEAQ. The V end was cut by 6 bases, the J end by 3 bases, with 9 bases between. The CDR3 loop reads CASRPSDYNEQFF. CDR3 sequence (DNA): TGTGCCAGCAGGCCTAGCGACTACAATGAGCAGTTCTTC.

J is TRBJ2-7 and V is TRBV5-1, with a tentative D call TRBD2 (6 bases). Between the trimmed V and J ends, which lost 4 bases and 0 bases, there was a span of 14 bases. Germline V CDR1 and CDR2: SGHRS, YFSETQ. The CDR3 runs 15 residues. CDR3 DNA sequence: TGCGCCAGCAGCCCCGAGGCCGGGAGCTCCTACGAGCAGTACTTC. Translation: CASSPEAGSSYEQYF.

This rearrangement joins TRBV10-3 to TRBJ2-5, with D perhaps matching TRBD2 (5 bases). The end of the DNA aligns better with TRBJ2-7, so the J call may be wrong. The CDR3 is 12 residues long. Per germline, CDR1 ENHRY and CDR2 SYGVKD. CDR3 nucleotides: TGTGCCCTCAAAGCTGGAGGAAACGAGCAGTACTTC. Amino acids: CALKAGGNEQYF.

The chain is built from TRBV20-1 and TRBJ1-2; no clear D gene. The germline V and J ends were trimmed by 6 bases and 8 bases, with 13 bases remaining between them. Germline assignment: CDR1 DFQATT and CDR2 SNEGSKA (reference sequence). CDR3 length: 11 residues. In nucleotides, the CDR3 is TGCAGTGCCCCGTGGGGAGGGGGCTACACCTTC. It codes for CSAPWGGGYTF.

This clonotype was counted a few times. The gene calls are TRBV25-1 and TRBJ2-5; D is perhaps TRBD1 (5 bases). The CDR3 runs 14 residues. Trimming shortened V by 2 bases and J by 5 bases, and 12 bases separated the two germline ends. Germline V gene lookup returns CDR1 MGHDK and CDR2 SYGVNS. The CDR3 DNA reads TGTGCCAGCAGTGAAACGCAGGGATGGGAGACCCAGTACTTC. Translating it yields CASSETQGWETQYF.

The rearrangement links TRBV5-1 to TRBJ2-3; D is ambiguous. The germline CDR1 and CDR2 sequences are SGHRS and YFSETQ. This CDR3 has 15 residues. The V gene lost 0 bases and the J gene lost 6 bases, with 14 bases spanning the gap. CDR3 coding DNA: TGCGCCAGCAGCTTGGAGGGCGTCAGCCAGGATACGCAGTATTTT. Its protein is CASSLEGVSQDTQYF.